This T cell receptor (beta chain) was observed in a study of shared clonotypes between healthy human individuals. Study at large: The plates for each donor numbered three CD4 naive, three CD4 memory, two CD8 naive and one CD8 memory. Points from the study as a whole: Although depth was large, rarefaction showed that sequencing of the sorted subsets was incomplete.

Donors, healthy HIV-negative adults, lacked recent acute infections or vaccinations. CD45RA-negative memory and CD45RA+ naive subsets were split from the CD4+ cells. The V end was cut by 4 bases, the J end by 4 bases, with 16 bases between. The CDR3 length is 15 residues. CDR1 MDHEN and CDR2 SYDVKM come from the germline V gene. As regards this clone: The antigen is unknown.

Sequencing used immunoSEQ multiplex PCR; TCRdb keeps in-frame clones, though not all of them. This table has about 2.4 million clones, more than 85% appearing once. Material for sequencing was naive CD4+ T cells from PBMCs. Subset here: CD45RA+ positively selected. V and J are TRBV28 and TRBJ2-5; D may be TRBD1 (6 bases). The receptor's source is a man younger than 35 in good health. Some clones in this sample may be carry-over from other donors' samples. The CDR3 nucleotides are TGTGCCAGCAGTTCTCGTCAGGGGCCTGGAGAGACCCAGTACTTC. This translates into CASSSRQGPGETQYF.